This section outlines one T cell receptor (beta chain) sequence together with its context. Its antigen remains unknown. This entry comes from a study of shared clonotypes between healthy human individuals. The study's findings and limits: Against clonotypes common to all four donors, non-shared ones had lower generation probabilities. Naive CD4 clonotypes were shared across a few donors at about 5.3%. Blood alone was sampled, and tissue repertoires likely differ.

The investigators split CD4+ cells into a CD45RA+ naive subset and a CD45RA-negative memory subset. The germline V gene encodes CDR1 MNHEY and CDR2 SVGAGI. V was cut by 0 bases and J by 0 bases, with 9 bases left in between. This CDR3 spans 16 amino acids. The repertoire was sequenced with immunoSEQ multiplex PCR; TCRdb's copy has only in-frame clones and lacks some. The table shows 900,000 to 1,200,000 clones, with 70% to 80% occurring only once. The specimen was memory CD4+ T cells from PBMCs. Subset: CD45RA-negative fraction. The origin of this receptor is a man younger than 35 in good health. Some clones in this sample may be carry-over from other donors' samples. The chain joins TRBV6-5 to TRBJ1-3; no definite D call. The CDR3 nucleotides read TGTGCCAGCAGTTACTCGATAGACTACTCTGGAAACACCATATATTTT. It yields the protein CASSYSIDYSGNTIYF.